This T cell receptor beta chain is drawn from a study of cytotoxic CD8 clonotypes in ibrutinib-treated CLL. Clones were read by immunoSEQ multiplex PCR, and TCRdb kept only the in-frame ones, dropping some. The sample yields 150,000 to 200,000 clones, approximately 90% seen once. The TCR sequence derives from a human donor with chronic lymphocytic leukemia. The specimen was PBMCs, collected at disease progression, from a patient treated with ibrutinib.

CDR3 protein: CASSLGRGPLTNTEAFF. DNA of the CDR3: TGTGCCAGCAGCTTAGGACGAGGACCGCTGACGAACACTGAAGCTTTCTTT. V and J are TRBV5-4 and TRBJ1-1, with D unresolved. In germline, CDR1 is SGHNT, CDR2 YYREEE (reference sequence). V lost 2 bases and J lost 1, with 18 bases in between. The CDR3 has 17 residues.